The following is a T cell receptor (beta chain) sequence with its context. These data are taken from a study of blood T cell repertoires in COVID-19. The CDR3 runs to 17 residues. CDR1 is GTSNPN, CDR2 SVGIG, per germline (reference sequence). The V segment lost 5 bases and the J segment 0 bases; nucleotides outside the gene matches: 12. Sequenced by immunoSEQ multiplex PCR; TCRdb stores in-frame clones only, minus some. The repertoire consists of roughly 29,000 clones, with roughly 83% occurring once and the leading ten covering about 25%. The receptor comes from a man aged 70-80 years with active COVID-19. Source material: peripheral blood. V and J are TRBV30 and TRBJ1-3; 8 nucleotides align to TRBD1. In DNA, the CDR3 is TGTGCCTGGTTCCTCCGGGGACAGGAGTTCTCTGGAAACACCATATATTTT. It encodes CAWFLRGQEFSGNTIYF.